The rows below give T cell receptor beta chains drawn from one sample of a study of identical twins. TCRdb reanalysed the 5' RACE reads using MiXCR and keeps one entry per CDR3 protein. In the table there are about 150,000 distinct CDR3 sequences, roughly 3.2% of which are singletons. The sequenced sample was memory T cells sorted from blood. The receptors here all came from a man younger than 35 in good health. The conserved cysteine and the conserved F or W are not part of the CDR3 here. The D gene is left open where the match is weak. Clone size is not always given. Where it is, it says once, few, many or a class for expanded clones.

J: TRBJ1-3
size: many
D: -
V: TRBV5-1
CDR3: ASSRDHSGNTIY

J: TRBJ2-7
size: many
D: -
V: TRBV5-6
CDR3: ASSSRGVTRAYEQY

J: TRBJ1-1
size: many
D: TRBD1
V: TRBV10-3
CDR3: AISEFDRGDTEAF

J: TRBJ2-5
size: few
D: -
V: TRBV5-1
CDR3: ASSLGSLLSEETQY

J: TRBJ2-5
size: many
D: -
V: TRBV28
CDR3: ASNNLGASQETQY

J: TRBJ2-2
size: many
D: TRBD2
V: TRBV11-2
CDR3: ARASLAGEAGELF

J: TRBJ1-2
size: many
D: -
V: TRBV24-1
CDR3: ATSDQRSPQGKRDYT

J: TRBJ1-5
size: -
D: TRBD1
V: TRBV4-3
CDR3: ASSQAAGGSNQPQH

J: TRBJ2-5
size: many
D: -
V: TRBV2
CDR3: ASTPLSGLVGTQY

J: TRBJ2-1
size: few
D: TRBD2
V: TRBV7-8
CDR3: ASSSTLAGNNEQF

J: TRBJ2-5
size: many
D: -
V: TRBV9
CDR3: ASSVALGPGVGETQY

J: TRBJ2-6
size: many
D: TRBD1
V: TRBV27
CDR3: ATSLRTGGSGANVLT

J: TRBJ1-1
size: many
D: -
V: TRBV7-6
CDR3: ASSPGRTVMNTEAF

J: TRBJ2-3
size: many
D: -
V: TRBV5-1
CDR3: ASSVRTNTDTQY

J: TRBJ2-2
size: many
D: -
V: TRBV24-1
CDR3: ATSDLRDTGELF

J: TRBJ2-5
size: many
D: -
V: TRBV12-5
CDR3: ASGLGLVGKETQY

J: TRBJ2-7
size: many
D: -
V: TRBV10-3
CDR3: ATEVGRGSSYEQY

J: TRBJ1-2
size: many
D: TRBD1
V: TRBV3-1
CDR3: ASSGGGTGYGYT

J: TRBJ2-1
size: many
D: -
V: TRBV14
CDR3: ASSQELLLGIGYNEQF

J: TRBJ2-5
size: many
D: TRBD2
V: TRBV7-2
CDR3: ARGLAGVKETQY

J: TRBJ2-3
size: many
D: TRBD2
V: TRBV27
CDR3: ATKSGRGGDTQY

J: TRBJ2-4
size: few
D: -
V: TRBV7-6
CDR3: ASSVERASHKNIQY

J: TRBJ1-5
size: many
D: -
V: TRBV12-3/TRBV12-4
CDR3: ASSLGNREQPQH

J: TRBJ1-5
size: many
D: -
V: TRBV7-2
CDR3: ASSGGGTQPQH

J: TRBJ2-1
size: many
D: TRBD2
V: TRBV3-1
CDR3: ASSLRLASNLINEQF

J: TRBJ2-1
size: many
D: TRBD2
V: TRBV12-5
CDR3: ASGLGRTSGSRDNGEQF

J: TRBJ2-3
size: many
D: -
V: TRBV20-1
CDR3: SATTKDTQY

J: TRBJ1-1
size: few
D: TRBD1
V: TRBV7-6
CDR3: ASSLTRDRATEAF

J: TRBJ2-2
size: many
D: TRBD2
V: TRBV5-6
CDR3: ASSLAALAGRYTGELF

J: TRBJ2-3
size: many
D: TRBD2
V: TRBV2
CDR3: ASMVAGSDTQY

J: TRBJ1-1
size: many
D: TRBD1
V: TRBV6-5
CDR3: ASSYRGLTEAF

J: TRBJ1-1
size: many
D: -
V: TRBV11-2
CDR3: ASSPYFSRGYNTEAF

J: TRBJ1-1
size: few
D: -
V: TRBV6-2/TRBV6-3
CDR3: ASSYVSMNTEAF

J: TRBJ2-5
size: many
D: TRBD2
V: TRBV7-9
CDR3: ASSLASGRAETQY

J: TRBJ2-3
size: many
D: TRBD2
V: TRBV7-8
CDR3: ASGTSVSTDTQY